The 14 T cell receptor beta chains below all came from one sample that was sequenced in a study of CD8 T cells in Susac syndrome. RNA totalling 0.5 to 1 ug underwent reverse transcription with random hexamers. From the immunoSEQ multiplex PCR reads, TCRdb called clonotypes with MiXCR, one entry per CDR3 protein. Altogether about 200,000 distinct CDR3 sequences are present, more than 85% being singletons, with the ten largest covering over 0.075%. Sequences were obtained from CD4+ T cells from PBMCs. These receptors were collected from a human donor with Susac syndrome.

The rearrangement uses TRBV20-1 and TRBJ2-5, with D perhaps matching TRBD2 (7 bases). The CDR3 covers 13 residues. CDR1 and CDR2 (germline): DFQATT, SNEGSKA (reference sequence). V was cut by 1 base and J by 7 bases, with 13 bases left in between. CDR3 sequence reads: CSARGQGGGTQYF. The CDR3 DNA follows: TGCAGTGCTAGAGGTCAGGGAGGGGGGACCCAGTACTTC.

CDR3 region: CASSHAGQGNEKLFF. The CDR3 DNA reads as TGCGCCAGCAGCCACGCGGGACAGGGGAATGAAAAACTGTTTTTT. The rearrangement joins TRBV4-1 to TRBJ1-4; 10 bases match TRBD1. Germline values: CDR1 MGHRA, CDR2 YSYEKL. With 3 bases clipped from V and 5 bases from J, the junction kept 3 bases outside the gene matches. The CDR3 runs to 15 residues.

The genes are TRBV29-1 and TRBJ1-2; D is undetermined. There are 17 residues in the CDR3. V gave up 0 bases and J gave up 0 bases, with 17 bases separating them. CDR1 is SQVTM, CDR2 ANQGSEA, per germline. CDR3 DNA: TGCAGCGTTGAAGATCGGTACCGCCGGAAAGCTAACTATGGCTACACCTTC. It specifies CSVEDRYRRKANYGYTF.

The chain carries TRBV28 and TRBJ2-7; 10 bases align to TRBD1. This CDR3 has 15 residues. CDR1 is MDHEN, CDR2 SYDVKM, per germline. Germline trimming cut 10 bases from V and 3 bases from J; bases unmatched to any gene: 12. CDR3 nucleotides: TGTGCCACCGCCCGTGGGACAGGGGCCCTCTACGAGCAGTACTTC. Translation gives CATARGTGALYEQYF.

This clonotype was recorded only once. CDR3 residues: CASSYRMDRGNQPQHF. CDR3 DNA sequence: TGTGCCAGTAGTTATCGTATGGACAGGGGTAATCAGCCCCAGCATTTT. V usage is TRBV19 and J usage is TRBJ1-5; 9 positions agree with TRBD1. The V segment lost 5 bases and the J segment 4 bases; nucleotides outside the gene matches: 9. Germline loops: CDR1 LNHDA, CDR2 SQIVND (reference sequence). This CDR3 region has 16 residues.

The V call is TRBV3-1, the J call TRBJ2-2; weak D call: TRBD2 (5 bases). V was cut by 4 bases and J by 6 bases, with 9 bases left in between. The CDR3 loop spans 13 amino acids. Germline V lookup: CDR1 LGHDT, CDR2 YNNKEL (reference sequence). CDR3 DNA sequence: TGTGCCAGCAGCCTGGGAGCGTCCGGGGAGCTGTTTTTT. Its protein product is CASSLGASGELFF.

The chain uses TRBV7-9 and TRBJ2-1, with D uncertain. Trimming pared 8 bases from V and 5 bases from J, leaving 4 bases between. CDR1 is SEHNR and CDR2 is FQNEAQ in the germline V gene (reference sequence). This CDR3 has 10 amino acids. CDR3 sequence reads: CASGDNEQFF. The CDR3 DNA sequence: TGTGCCAGCGGGGACAATGAGCAGTTCTTC.

The chain combines TRBV20-1 with TRBJ2-3; 10 positions agree with TRBD2. Germline V gives CDR1 DFQATT, CDR2 SNEGSKA (reference sequence). This CDR3 is 17 amino acids long. With V trimmed by 0 bases and J by 2 bases, 8 bases remained unmatched. CDR3 DNA sequence: TGCAGTGCTAGAGATCGGTTAGCGGGGGGATACACAGATACGCAGTATTTT. It specifies CSARDRLAGGYTDTQYF.

The chain employs TRBV12-3 or TRBV12-4 and TRBJ2-7; tentatively, D is TRBD2 (5 bases). Deletions cut 4 bases from V and 3 bases from J, with 10 bases between. The CDR3 spans 13 residues. The CDR3 DNA is TGTGCCAGCAGTTCGGACTCACTCTACGAGCAGTACTTC. Amino acid sequence: CASSSDSLYEQYF.

V is TRBV5-1 and J is TRBJ2-1; a possible D gene is TRBD2 (7 bases). Germline V lookup: CDR1 SGHRS, CDR2 YFSETQ. CDR3 length equals 13 residues. The ends were cut back, 7 bases at V and 6 bases at J, with 14 bases in the middle. The CDR3 here is CASSEGGSNEQFF. The CDR3 DNA sequence: TGCGCCAGCTCCGAGGGGGGGAGCAATGAGCAGTTCTTC.

Turning to this clonotype: An end of the junction differs from the germline gene, which may be a read error. This chain joins TRBV20-1 and TRBJ2-1, with TRBD2 matching over 14 bases. The CDR3 extends over 18 amino acids. CDR1 and CDR2 (germline): DFQATT, SNEGSKA (reference sequence). CDR3 in amino acids: CNARPDPGLAGGYNEQFF. In DNA form, the CDR3 reads TGCAATGCTAGACCTGACCCCGGACTAGCGGGGGGATACAATGAGCAGTTCTTC.

The CDR3 reads CASSLVLLAGGQETQYF. Written as DNA, the CDR3 is TGTGCCAGCAGCTTAGTCCTACTAGCGGGGGGGCAAGAGACCCAGTACTTC. V and J are TRBV11-2 and TRBJ2-5; TRBD2 matches at 13 bases. J gave up 2 bases and V 1 base, and 4 bases lay outside the gene matches. The CDR3 contains 17 residues. Per germline, CDR1 SGHAT and CDR2 FQNNGV.

The chain links TRBV10-2 to TRBJ1-1; 9 bases are a match to TRBD1. V shed 4 bases and J 8 bases; nucleotides not matched to a gene: 5. The CDR3 covers 13 residues. Germline CDR1 reads WSHSY; CDR2 reads SAAADI. In DNA form, the CDR3 reads TGCGCCAGCAGTGCGGGACAGGGACGAGAAGCTTTCTTT. Translation gives CASSAGQGREAFF.

This chain uses TRBV19 with TRBJ1-5; D may be TRBD1 (6 bases). V was trimmed by 7 bases and J by 4 bases, leaving 17 bases between them. CDR1 is LNHDA and CDR2 is SQIVND in the germline V gene (reference sequence). The CDR3 runs to 15 residues. CDR3 amino acids: CASTVSGGANQPQHF. CDR3 nucleotide sequence: TGTGCCAGTACAGTTTCTGGGGGCGCGAATCAGCCCCAGCATTTT.